The 32 T cell receptor beta chains in this list originate from one sample, sequenced in a study of CD8 T cells in Susac syndrome. An amount of RNA that ranged from roughly 0.5 to 1 ug was reverse transcribed with random hexamers. Each CDR3 protein gets one entry after TCRdb re-called the immunoSEQ multiplex PCR reads with MiXCR. Of 110,000 or so distinct CDR3 sequences in the sample, about 92% are singletons; the top ten hold approximately 0.097%. Sequencing was carried out using CD4+ T cells from PBMCs. These receptors all stem from a human donor with multiple sclerosis.

V usage is TRBV5-6 and J usage is TRBJ2-5; D is undetermined. V lost 2 bases to trimming and J lost 2 bases, with 7 bases between them. CDR3 length: 13 amino acids. Germline CDR1 and CDR2: SGHDT and YYEEEE. CDR3 sequence: CASSLPGQETQYF. CDR3 in DNA: TGTGCCAGCAGCTTACCGGGTCAAGAGACCCAGTACTTC.

The chain joins TRBV5-1 to TRBJ1-1; the D gene is possibly TRBD1 (6 bases). Germline lookup yields CDR1 SGHRS and CDR2 YFSETQ. The CDR3 consists of 13 residues. V lost 4 bases to trimming and J lost 6 bases, with 13 bases between them. The CDR3: CASSTSGAAEAFF. CDR3 DNA: TGCGCCAGCAGCACCTCAGGGGCGGCTGAAGCTTTCTTT.

This chain links TRBV6-2 or TRBV6-3 with TRBJ2-7, with 9 bases lining up with TRBD1. The junction had 4 bases not matched to a gene; V was cut back by 4 bases and J by 6 bases. The CDR3 is 13 residues long. Germline lookup yields CDR1 MNHEY and CDR2 SVGEGT. The CDR3 DNA reads TGTGCCAGCAGTTGGGACAGGGTCGGCGAGCAGTACTTC. It yields the protein CASSWDRVGEQYF.

The chain uses TRBV25-1 and TRBJ2-5; 10 nucleotides align to TRBD1. After removal of 7 bases from V and 5 bases from J, the junction contained 10 bases not matched to a gene. CDR3 size: 15 residues. The germline CDR1 and CDR2 sequences are MGHDK and SYGVNS. The CDR3 sequence is CASTPRQGAGETQYF. For the CDR3, the DNA is TGTGCCAGCACCCCGCGACAGGGGGCGGGTGAGACCCAGTACTTC.

The chain links TRBV3-1 to TRBJ1-2; D perhaps matches TRBD1 (5 bases). CDR1 and CDR2 from the germline V gene are LGHDT and YNNKEL (reference sequence). The ends were cut back, 1 base at V and 0 bases at J, with 18 bases in the middle. This CDR3 has 18 residues. This CDR3 is CASSQVQGGGTSNYGYTF. The CDR3 coding sequence is TGTGCCAGCAGCCAAGTCCAGGGCGGTGGGACCTCTAACTATGGCTACACCTTC. The full variable domain, with the rest looked up from reference TRBV3-1 and TRBJ1-2, is DTAVSQTPKYLVTQMGNDKSIKCEQNLGHDTMYWYKQDSKKFLKIMFSYNNKELIINETVPNRFSPKSPDKAHLNLHINSLELGDSAVYFCASSQVQGGGTSNYGYTFGSGTRLTVV.

This sequence joins TRBV6-1 and TRBJ2-7; TRBD1 agrees at 7 bases. CDR1 is MNHNS, CDR2 SASEGT, per germline. The CDR3 consists of 13 residues. Trimming took 4 bases from V and 3 from J; bases not matched to a gene: 3. CDR3 sequence: CASSGDSLYEQYF. The CDR3 nucleotides read TGTGCCAGCAGTGGGGACAGCCTCTACGAGCAGTACTTC.

This rearrangement joins TRBV7-9 to TRBJ2-5; D is ambiguous. CDR1 is SEHNR, CDR2 FQNEAQ, per germline (reference sequence). The CDR3 runs 11 residues. Trimming took 9 bases from V and 5 from J, leaving 10 bases between them. DNA for the CDR3: TGTGCCAGGCGGCAAGGGGAGACCCAGTACTTC. The encoded protein is CARRQGETQYF.

The genes are TRBV5-1 and TRBJ2-5; 10 bases are shared with TRBD1. Germline V gene lookup returns CDR1 SGHRS and CDR2 YFSETQ. The CDR3 loop spans 16 amino acids. The V segment lost 1 base and the J segment 0 bases; nucleotides outside the gene matches: 3. CDR3 in amino acids: CASSLSGQGYQETQYF. Here the CDR3 DNA reads TGCGCCAGCAGCTTGTCGGGACAGGGGTACCAAGAGACCCAGTACTTC.

J is TRBJ1-4 and V is TRBV30, with unresolved D. V was clipped by 8 bases and J by 6 bases, with 16 bases between them. The CDR3 covers 13 residues. Germline-derived CDR1 and CDR2 are GTSNPN and SVGIG (reference sequence). The CDR3 bases are TGTGCCGTCGCCCGGTCGTCGGATGAAAAACTGTTTTTT. It yields the protein CAVARSSDEKLFF.

The rearrangement links TRBV9 to TRBJ2-3; either TRBD1 or TRBD2 may supply D (5 bases each). V lost 4 bases and J lost 5, with 14 bases in between. The CDR3 sequence is 14 residues long. In germline, CDR1 is SGDLS, CDR2 YYNGEE. CDR3 coding DNA: TGTGCCAGCAGCCCCGGGACCCCTGGAGATACGCAGTATTTT. It is translated as CASSPGTPGDTQYF.

The chain combines TRBV10-2 with TRBJ2-7; 8 positions agree with TRBD2. V was clipped by 4 bases and J by 6 bases; unmatched bases: 8. The CDR3 consists of 14 residues. CDR1 and CDR2 from the germline V gene are WSHSY and SAAADI. CDR3 nucleotide sequence: TGCGCCAGCAGTGCTTCCCACGGGACTAGCGAGCAGTACTTC. Translated, it gives CASSASHGTSEQYF.

The chain links TRBV5-5 to TRBJ2-6; TRBD1 matches 7 bases. Germline V gives CDR1 SGHKS, CDR2 YYEKEE (reference sequence). The CDR3 covers 15 residues. J was trimmed by 1 base and V by 4 bases; bases with no gene match: 2. CDR3 sequence reads: CASSLTGSGANVLTF. DNA for the CDR3: TGTGCCAGCAGCCTGACAGGGTCTGGGGCCAACGTCCTGACTTTC.

The chain links TRBV18 to TRBJ1-1, with 9 bases lining up with TRBD1. This CDR3 comprises 15 residues. The V gene end was trimmed by 1 base and the J gene end by 1 base; junction bases not matched to a gene: 1. Germline V gene lookup returns CDR1 KGHSH and CDR2 LQKENI. Here the CDR3 reads CASSPLGQGNTEAFF. In DNA, the CDR3 is TGTGCCAGCTCACCACTGGGACAGGGGAACACTGAAGCTTTCTTT. Full variable domain (outside the CDR3, taken from reference TRBV18 and TRBJ1-1): NAGVMQNPRHLVRRRGQEARLRCSPMKGHSHVYWYRQLPEEGLKFMVYLQKENIIDESGMPKERFSAEFPKEGPSILRIQQVVRGDSAAYFCASSPLGQGNTEAFFGQGTRLTVV.

V gene TRBV4-1 combines with J gene TRBJ1-1; D remains unclear. This CDR3 region has 16 residues. Germline V gives CDR1 MGHRA, CDR2 YSYEKL. V lost 7 bases, J lost 0 bases, and 18 bases lay in between. CDR3: CASTPPTRSMNTEAFF. In DNA, the CDR3 is TGCGCCAGCACCCCCCCCACCCGCAGCATGAACACTGAAGCTTTCTTT.

The chain has TRBV7-3 and TRBJ1-1; D gene unclear. The germline CDR1 and CDR2 sequences are SGHTA and FQGTGA. Trimming pared 1 base from V and 3 bases from J, leaving 6 bases between. This CDR3 is 13 amino acids long. The CDR3 sequence: CASSLSWDTEAFF. Here the CDR3 DNA reads TGTGCCAGCAGCTTAAGTTGGGACACTGAAGCTTTCTTT.

This clonotype has more than one count but fewer than ten. This chain uses TRBV5-1 with TRBJ2-1, with TRBD2 matching 11 bases. The CDR3 runs to 15 residues. The germline gives CDR1 SGHRS, CDR2 YFSETQ. With V trimmed by 5 bases and J by 5 bases, 6 bases remained unmatched. The CDR3 reads CASRPTSGVHNEQFF. Here the CDR3 DNA reads TGCGCCAGCAGACCGACTAGCGGGGTACACAATGAGCAGTTCTTC.

The gene calls are TRBV28 and TRBJ1-5; D is uncertain. Germline V lookup: CDR1 MDHEN, CDR2 SYDVKM. Trimming removed 2 bases from V and 6 bases from J, with 14 bases in between. The CDR3 runs to 15 residues. The CDR3 nucleotides are TGTGCCAGCAGTTTAAATCGAGTATTAGGTCAGCCCCAGCATTTT. It is translated as CASSLNRVLGQPQHF.

The chain couples TRBV20-1 to TRBJ2-2, with 7 nucleotides matching TRBD1. From germline, CDR1 is DFQATT and CDR2 SNEGSKA (reference sequence). The CDR3 spans 12 residues. The junction had 1 base not matched to a gene; V was cut back by 3 bases and J by 6 bases. CDR3 in amino acids: CSASQGAGELFF. The CDR3 nucleotides are TGCAGTGCTAGTCAGGGGGCCGGGGAGCTGTTTTTT.

This clonotype was recorded once. The chain combines TRBV12-3 or TRBV12-4 with TRBJ1-2, with TRBD1 matching 7 bases. V gave up 1 base and J gave up 4 bases; unmatched junction bases: 6. The CDR3 is 15 residues long. The CDR3 loop reads CASSLGDSGPYGYTF. CDR3 bases: TGTGCCAGCAGTTTAGGGGACAGCGGGCCCTATGGCTACACCTTC.

In DNA, the CDR3 is TGCAGCGTTGGTGTCGGAGCGGGGCTTAAAGAGACCCAGTACTTC. It codes for CSVGVGAGLKETQYF. The genes are TRBV29-1 and TRBJ2-5, with 7 bases aligning to TRBD2. The CDR3 has 15 residues. Trimming at V came to 4 bases and at J to 3 bases, leaving 11 bases not matched to a gene. Looked up from germline, CDR1 is SQVTM and CDR2 is ANQGSEA.

V usage is TRBV12-3 or TRBV12-4 and J usage is TRBJ2-3; 10 nucleotides match TRBD2. The CDR3 length is 16 residues. After removal of 5 bases from V and 0 bases from J, the junction contained 5 bases not matched to a gene. The CDR3 loop reads CASSRLAGTSTDTQYF. The DNA for the CDR3 is TGTGCCAGCAGTCGACTAGCGGGTACGAGCACAGATACGCAGTATTTT.

The V call is TRBV9, the J call TRBJ1-3; no clear D. The germline V gene encodes CDR1 SGDLS and CDR2 YYNGEE. V lost 0 bases, J lost 2 bases, and 6 bases lay in between. The CDR3 spans 14 residues. The CDR3 sequence: CASSVGWAGNTIYF. In DNA form, the CDR3 reads TGTGCCAGCAGCGTAGGATGGGCTGGAAACACCATATATTTT.

V usage is TRBV19 and J usage is TRBJ1-4; D is possibly TRBD1 (6 bases). Germline V gene lookup returns CDR1 LNHDA and CDR2 SQIVND (reference sequence). The V gene lost 5 bases and the J gene lost 8 bases, with 12 bases spanning the gap. CDR3 size: 13 residues. The CDR3 DNA reads as TGTGCCAGTAGTCTCCACAGGGACGAAAAACTGTTTTTT. Translating gives CASSLHRDEKLFF.

This clonotype was recorded once. This rearrangement joins TRBV12-3 or TRBV12-4 to TRBJ1-1; weak D call: TRBD1 (6 bases). This CDR3 contains 14 residues. V lost 7 bases and J 3 bases, leaving 15 bases between the germline ends. Here the CDR3 DNA reads TGTGCCAGCATGGGCGGGGGCTTCGACACTGAAGCTTTCTTT. Protein sequence: CASMGGGFDTEAFF.

The rearrangement uses TRBV2 and TRBJ2-5; TRBD2 agrees at 10 bases. This CDR3 has 15 residues. V dropped 4 bases and J dropped 2; count of bases not matched to a gene: 4. The germline V gene encodes CDR1 SNHLY and CDR2 FYNNEI. The CDR3 coding sequence is TGTGCCAGCAGTGTATCTAGCGGGGGACAAGAGACCCAGTACTTC. It encodes CASSVSSGGQETQYF.

The chain couples TRBV7-2 to TRBJ1-2, with 7 bases matching TRBD1. There are 15 residues in the CDR3. The V gene end was trimmed by 1 base and the J gene end by 3 bases; junction bases not matched to a gene: 5. Germline V gene sequence: CDR1 SGHTA, CDR2 FQGNSA. This CDR3 reads CASSLGRGLDYGYTF. The CDR3 DNA reads as TGTGCCAGCAGCTTAGGGAGGGGGCTTGACTATGGCTACACCTTC.

This clonotype was recorded a few times. This chain connects TRBV5-1 to TRBJ2-2; no reliable D call. Trimming removed 7 bases from V and 3 bases from J, with 13 bases in between. The CDR3 has 14 residues. CDR1 is SGHRS and CDR2 is YFSETQ in the germline V gene. CDR3 DNA sequence: TGCGCCAGCCAAGGGAATCCCGACACCGGGGAGCTGTTTTTT. This gives the protein CASQGNPDTGELFF.

The CDR3 nucleotides read TGCAGTGCTAGTTCCCCTTTAGATACGCAGTATTTT. Translated: CSASSPLDTQYF. This chain connects TRBV20-1 to TRBJ2-3, with no clear D. In germline, CDR1 is DFQATT, CDR2 SNEGSKA (reference sequence). Trimming took off 3 bases at V and 5 bases at J, with 9 bases between the two ends. The CDR3 length is 12 residues.

The chain recombines TRBV28 with TRBJ1-5; possibly TRBD1 for D (6 bases). The CDR3 extends over 15 amino acids. V lost 4 bases and J 0 bases, leaving 10 bases between the germline ends. Germline loops: CDR1 MDHEN, CDR2 SYDVKM. CDR3 in amino acids: CASSSGANSNQPQHF. In nucleotides, the CDR3 is TGTGCCAGCAGTTCAGGGGCGAATAGCAATCAGCCCCAGCATTTT.

The gene calls are TRBV7-2 and TRBJ1-3; D gene ambiguous. V lost 1 base to trimming and J lost 0 bases, with 4 bases between them. Germline V CDR1 and CDR2: SGHTA, FQGNSA. The CDR3 covers 14 residues. CDR3: CASSLVHSGNTIYF. The CDR3 nucleotides read TGTGCCAGCAGCTTAGTTCACTCTGGAAACACCATATATTTT. The whole variable domain, filled in from reference TRBV7-2 and TRBJ1-3, reads GAGVSQSPSNKVTEKGKDVELRCDPISGHTALYWYRQSLGQGLEFLIYFQGNSAPDKSGLPSDRFSAERTGGSVSTLTIQRTQQEDSAVYLCASSLVHSGNTIYFGEGSWLTVV.

This chain joins TRBV18 and TRBJ1-5; unclear D gene. The CDR3 length is 13 residues. Germline-derived CDR1 and CDR2 are KGHSH and LQKENI. The V end was cut by 3 bases, the J end by 5 bases, with 8 bases between. The CDR3 loop reads CASSPSTYQPQHF. The CDR3 bases are TGTGCCAGCTCACCCTCCACTTATCAGCCCCAGCATTTT.

The gene calls are TRBV30 and TRBJ2-3, with D unclear. Germline V lookup: CDR1 GTSNPN, CDR2 SVGIG (reference sequence). The CDR3 is 14 amino acids. The V gene lost 4 bases and the J gene lost 5 bases, with 16 bases spanning the gap. The CDR3 nucleotides are TGTGCCTGGAAGATGACATCTAAAGGAGATACGCAGTATTTT. Protein product: CAWKMTSKGDTQYF.